This T cell receptor (beta chain) was sequenced during a study of graft-versus-host responses after intestinal transplantation. Study-wide background: Transplants given to recipients were multivisceral, liver-intestinal, or isolated intestinal. Recipients were all induced with anti-thymocyte globulin, then given tacrolimus and steroids for two to three years.

Study results and caveats: GvH clones occurred in recipient marrow; some first appeared in ileum or blood.

Note on this clone: The antigen remains unidentified.

In germline, CDR1 is SGHRS, CDR2 YFSETQ. V lost 0 bases to trimming and J lost 6 bases, with 10 bases between them. CDR3 length: 13 residues. TCRdb keeps only in-frame clones here, not all; method: immunoSEQ multiplex PCR. Of about 100,000 clones in the sample, 87% were seen once. The TCR comes from a human donor who was the organ donor for an intestinal transplant. V is TRBV5-1 and J is TRBJ2-7; no clear D. The sequencing used unstimulated CD4+ T cells sorted from spleen or lymph node cells, collected before transplant. CDR3 in DNA: TGCGCCAGCAGCTTGGAGCCAACCCGCGAGCAGTACTTC. This codes for CASSLEPTREQYF.